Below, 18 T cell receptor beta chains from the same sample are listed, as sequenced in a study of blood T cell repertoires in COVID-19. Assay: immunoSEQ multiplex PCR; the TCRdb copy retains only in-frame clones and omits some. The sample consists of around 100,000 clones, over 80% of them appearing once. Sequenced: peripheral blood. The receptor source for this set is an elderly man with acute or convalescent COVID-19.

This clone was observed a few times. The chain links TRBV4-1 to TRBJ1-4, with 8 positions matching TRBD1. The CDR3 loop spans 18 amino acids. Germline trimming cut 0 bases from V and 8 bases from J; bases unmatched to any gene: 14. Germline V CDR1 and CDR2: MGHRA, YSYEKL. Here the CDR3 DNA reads TGCGCCAGCAGCCAAGATAGGGCGGCCAGGGGGCTCACCGAAAAACTGTTTTTT. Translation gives CASSQDRAARGLTEKLFF.

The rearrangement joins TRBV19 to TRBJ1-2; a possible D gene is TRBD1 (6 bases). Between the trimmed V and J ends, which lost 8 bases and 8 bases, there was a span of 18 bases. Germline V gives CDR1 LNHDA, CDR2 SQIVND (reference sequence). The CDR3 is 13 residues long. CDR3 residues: CASRRDTEKGYTF. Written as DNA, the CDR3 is TGTGCCAGTCGCCGGGACACAGAGAAGGGCTACACCTTC. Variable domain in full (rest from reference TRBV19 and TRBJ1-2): DGGITQSPKYLFRKEGQNVTLSCEQNLNHDAMYWYRQDPGQGLRLIYYSQIVNDFQKGDIAEGYSVSREKKESFPLTVTSAQKNPTAFYLCASRRDTEKGYTFGSGTRLTVV.

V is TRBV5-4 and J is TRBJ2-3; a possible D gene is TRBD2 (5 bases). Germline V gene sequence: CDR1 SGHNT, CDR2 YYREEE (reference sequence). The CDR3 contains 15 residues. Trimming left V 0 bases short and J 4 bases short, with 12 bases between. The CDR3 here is CASSLEGFGADTQYF. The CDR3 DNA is TGTGCCAGCAGCTTGGAAGGGTTCGGGGCAGATACGCAGTATTTT.

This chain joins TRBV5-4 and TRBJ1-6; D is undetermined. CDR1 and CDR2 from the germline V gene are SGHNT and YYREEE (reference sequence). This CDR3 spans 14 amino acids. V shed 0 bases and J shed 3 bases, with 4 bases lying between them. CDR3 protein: CASSLGSYNSPLHF. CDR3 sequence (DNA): TGTGCCAGCAGCTTGGGCAGCTATAATTCACCCCTCCACTTT.

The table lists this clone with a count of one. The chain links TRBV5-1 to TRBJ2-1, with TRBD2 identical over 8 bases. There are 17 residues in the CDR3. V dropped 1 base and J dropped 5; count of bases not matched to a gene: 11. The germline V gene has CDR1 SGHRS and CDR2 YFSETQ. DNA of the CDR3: TGCGCCAGCAGCTTGTTATGGGCTAGCGGGCGCGACAATGAGCAGTTCTTC. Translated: CASSLLWASGRDNEQFF.

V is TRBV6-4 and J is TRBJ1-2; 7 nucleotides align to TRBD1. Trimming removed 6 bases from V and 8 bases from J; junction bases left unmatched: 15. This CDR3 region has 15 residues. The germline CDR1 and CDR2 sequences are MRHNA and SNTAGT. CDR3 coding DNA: TGTGCCAGCAGCAGGGACAGCGACTCTATCTTGGGCTACACCTTC. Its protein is CASSRDSDSILGYTF.

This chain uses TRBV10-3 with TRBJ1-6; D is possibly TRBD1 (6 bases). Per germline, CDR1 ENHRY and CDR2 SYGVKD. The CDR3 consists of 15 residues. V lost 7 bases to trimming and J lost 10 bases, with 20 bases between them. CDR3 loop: CAIKKDAGADSPLHF. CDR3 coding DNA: TGTGCCATCAAAAAGGACGCGGGGGCGGACTCACCCCTCCACTTT.

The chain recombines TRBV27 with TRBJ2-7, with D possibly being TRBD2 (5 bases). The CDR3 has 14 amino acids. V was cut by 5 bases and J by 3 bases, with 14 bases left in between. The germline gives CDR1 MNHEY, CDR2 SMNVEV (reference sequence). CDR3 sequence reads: CASSLTGFVYEQYF. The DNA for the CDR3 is TGTGCCAGCAGTCTAACGGGGTTCGTCTACGAGCAGTACTTC.

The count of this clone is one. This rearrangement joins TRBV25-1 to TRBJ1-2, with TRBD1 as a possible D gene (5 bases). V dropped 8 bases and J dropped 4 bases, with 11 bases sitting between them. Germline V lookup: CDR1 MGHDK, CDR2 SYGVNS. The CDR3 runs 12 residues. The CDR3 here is CASSGAAYGYTF. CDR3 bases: TGTGCCAGCTCTGGGGCAGCCTATGGCTACACCTTC.

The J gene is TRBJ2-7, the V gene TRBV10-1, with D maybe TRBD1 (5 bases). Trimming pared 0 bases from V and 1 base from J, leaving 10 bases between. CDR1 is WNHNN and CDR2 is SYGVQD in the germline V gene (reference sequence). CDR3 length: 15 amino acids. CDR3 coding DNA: TGCGCCAGCAGTGAGTCCGGGCAGGGATCCTACGAGCAGTACTTC. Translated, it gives CASSESGQGSYEQYF.

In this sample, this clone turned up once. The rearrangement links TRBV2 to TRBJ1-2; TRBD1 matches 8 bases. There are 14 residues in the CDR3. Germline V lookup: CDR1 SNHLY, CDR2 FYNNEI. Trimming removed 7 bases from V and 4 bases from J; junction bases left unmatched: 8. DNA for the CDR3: TGTGCCAGCATCTTTGGCGGGACAGGCTATGGCTACACCTTC. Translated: CASIFGGTGYGYTF.

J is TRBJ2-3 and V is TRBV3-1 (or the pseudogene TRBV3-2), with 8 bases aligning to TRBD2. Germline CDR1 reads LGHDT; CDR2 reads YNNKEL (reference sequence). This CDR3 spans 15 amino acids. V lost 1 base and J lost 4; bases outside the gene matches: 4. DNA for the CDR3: TGTGCCAGCAGCCAAGGCGGGGGGCTGGCAGATACGCAGTATTTT. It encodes CASSQGGGLADTQYF.

CDR3 amino acids: CASLFGTGRYGTEAFF. The CDR3 nucleotides read TGTGCCAGCCTCTTTGGGACAGGGAGGTACGGCACTGAAGCTTTCTTT. The J gene is TRBJ1-1, the V gene TRBV5-6; 9 bases fit TRBD1. Looked up from germline, CDR1 is SGHDT and CDR2 is YYEEEE. The CDR3 length is 16 residues. V dropped 7 bases and J dropped 4; count of bases not matched to a gene: 14.

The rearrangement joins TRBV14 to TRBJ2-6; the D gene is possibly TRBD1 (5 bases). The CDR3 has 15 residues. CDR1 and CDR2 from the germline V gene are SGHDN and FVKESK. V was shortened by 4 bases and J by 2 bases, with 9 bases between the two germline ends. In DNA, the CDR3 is TGTGCCAGCAGCCCCCAGGGCACTGGGGCCAACGTCCTGACTTTC. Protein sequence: CASSPQGTGANVLTF. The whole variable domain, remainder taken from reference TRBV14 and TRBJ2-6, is EAGVTQFPSHSVIEKGQTVTLRCDPISGHDNLYWYRRVMGKEIKFLLHFVKESKQDESGMPNNRFLAERTGGTYSTLKVQPAELEDSGVYFCASSPQGTGANVLTFGAGSRLTVL.

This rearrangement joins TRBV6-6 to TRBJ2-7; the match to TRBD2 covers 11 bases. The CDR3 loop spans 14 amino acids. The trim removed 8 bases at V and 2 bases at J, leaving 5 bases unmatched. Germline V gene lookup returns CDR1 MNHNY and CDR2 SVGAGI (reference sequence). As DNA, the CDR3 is TGTGCCAGCTTATCTAGCGGGGGGACCTACGAGCAGTACTTC. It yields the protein CASLSSGGTYEQYF.

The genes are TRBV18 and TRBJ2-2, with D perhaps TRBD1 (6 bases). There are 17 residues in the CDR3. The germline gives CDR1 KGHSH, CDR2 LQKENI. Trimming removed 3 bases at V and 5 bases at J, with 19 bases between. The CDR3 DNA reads TGTGCCAGCTCACCCACCGGGACATACTCGGTGACCGGGGAGCTGTTTTTT. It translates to CASSPTGTYSVTGELFF.

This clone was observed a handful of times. The CDR3 spells CASSLGGQTGRTGELFF. CDR3 DNA: TGTGCCAGCAGCTTAGGGGGCCAGACAGGGCGGACCGGGGAGCTGTTTTTT. The chain employs TRBV7-8 and TRBJ2-2; TRBD1 matches 7 bases. V lost 1 base, J lost 5 bases, and 10 bases stayed unmatched. Germline V lookup: CDR1 SGHVS, CDR2 FQNEAQ. The CDR3 spans 17 residues.

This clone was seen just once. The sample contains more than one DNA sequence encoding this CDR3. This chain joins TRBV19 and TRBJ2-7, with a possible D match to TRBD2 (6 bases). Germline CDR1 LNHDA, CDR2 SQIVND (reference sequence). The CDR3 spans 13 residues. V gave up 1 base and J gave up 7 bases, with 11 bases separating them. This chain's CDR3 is CASSIGAGREQYF. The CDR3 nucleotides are TGTGCCAGTAGTATAGGGGCGGGGCGGGAGCAGTACTTC.